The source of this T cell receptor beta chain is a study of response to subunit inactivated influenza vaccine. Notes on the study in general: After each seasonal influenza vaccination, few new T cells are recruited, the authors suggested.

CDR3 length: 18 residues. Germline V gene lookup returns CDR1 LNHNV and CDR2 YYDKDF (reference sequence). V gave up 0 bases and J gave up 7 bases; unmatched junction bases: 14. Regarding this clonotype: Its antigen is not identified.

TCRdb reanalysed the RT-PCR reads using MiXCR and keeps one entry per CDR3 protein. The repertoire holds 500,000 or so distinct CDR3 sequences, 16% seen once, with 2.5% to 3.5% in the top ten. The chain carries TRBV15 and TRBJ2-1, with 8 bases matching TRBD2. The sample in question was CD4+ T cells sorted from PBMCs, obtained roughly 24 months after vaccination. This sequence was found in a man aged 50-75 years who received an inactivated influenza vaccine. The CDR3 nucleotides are TGTGCCACCAGCAGAGATCGGGGTGGCGGGAGGTTGAAAAATGAGCAGTTCTTC. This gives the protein CATSRDRGGGRLKNEQFF.